The following is a TCR beta chain sequence with its context. This entry comes from a study of blood T cell repertoires in COVID-19. Study summary: Both acute and convalescent COVID-19 samples were obtained from the United States, Italy and Spain. The cDNA or gDNA used as material had been derived from T cells, B-cell-depleted T cells, or PBMCs.

In the original analysis: Cell counts per sample came from amplifying reference gene primers. The table came from immunoSEQ multiplex PCR; TCRdb's copy has only in-frame clones and leaves some out. That table gives V, J and clone size, and the DNA gave D and trimming. The profile shows 80,000 to 95,000 clones, roughly 84% of them singletons. The sequence came from a woman of 80 years or more with active or convalescent COVID-19. Sequencing was performed on peripheral blood.

The CDR3 region is CASSSHRGANYGYTF. As DNA, the CDR3 is TGTGCCAGCAGTTCTCACAGGGGTGCAAACTATGGCTACACCTTC. V usage is TRBV28 and J usage is TRBJ1-2; 7 bases agree with TRBD1. Trimming removed 4 bases from V and 2 bases from J; junction bases left unmatched: 7. CDR3 length: 15 residues. Germline V gives CDR1 MDHEN, CDR2 SYDVKM.